Below, 8 T cell receptor beta chains from the same sample are listed, as sequenced in a study of CD8+ T cells in alopecia areata. The study sorted pooled cutaneous lymph node cells by CD4, CD8alpha, NKG2D, NKG2ACE and other markers. In each case, RNA was isolated and then reverse transcribed into cDNA as the sequencing template. Method: immunoSEQ multiplex PCR; TCRdb's copy keeps in-frame clones and lacks some. In total the sample includes roughly 260,000 clones, none of them seen once. The sequenced sample consisted of CD4+ T cells sorted from a lymph node. Every receptor here comes from a C3H/HeJ mouse with alopecia areata. This strain's MHC haplotype is H2-k.

This clone has a handful of counts. Germline and genes here are mouse. The CDR3 extends 4 residues past the end of the read, so its final part is completed from the germline J gene. V and J are TRBV13-2 and TRBJ2-2; D is perhaps TRBD1 (5 bases). Trimming shortened V by 1 base and J by 1 base, and 11 bases separated the two germline ends. CDR1 and CDR2 from the germline V gene are NNHNN and SYGAGS (reference sequence). The length of the CDR3 is 16 residues. The sequenced part of the CDR3 DNA is TGTGCCAGCGGTGATTGGGAGGACAAAAACACCGGG. Protein product: CASGDWEDKNTG. The full-length CDR3 reads as CASGDWEDKNTGQLYF.

As concerns this clone: Gene names refer to mouse genes. From the germline J gene comes the end of the CDR3, since the read stops 4 residues before it. The chain links TRBV14 to TRBJ2-1; TRBD2 agrees at 10 bases. Germline values: CDR1 SGHDT, CDR2 FRDEAV. V shed 5 bases and J 5 bases; nucleotides not matched to a gene: 4. The CDR3 is made up of 14 amino acids. The CDR3 loop is CASRRTGGDAEQFF. The sequenced CDR3 bases are TGTGCCAGCAGGAGGACTGGGGGAGATGCT.

This clone was found many times. The genes are named according to mouse. The CDR3 is cut off 4 residues early in the read; its end comes from the germline J gene. This rearrangement joins TRBV5 to TRBJ1-1; perhaps TRBD1 as D (5 bases). Per germline, CDR1 LGHNA and CDR2 YNLKQL (reference sequence). Trimming took off 0 bases at V and 4 bases at J, with 9 bases between the two ends. This CDR3 has 14 residues. The CDR3 sequence is CASSQDRVGTEVFF. CDR3 bases read: TGTGCCAGCAGCCAAGACAGGGTGGGCACA.

This clone was counted between two and nine times. A clone one base away is much larger, so this may be a read error. Each gene name is a mouse one. The CDR3 is cut off 4 residues early in the read; its end comes from the germline J gene. The sample carries other DNA sequences with the same CDR3. V is TRBV13-2 and J is TRBJ2-7, with 8 bases fitting TRBD2. Germline-derived CDR1 and CDR2 are NNHNN and SYGAGS (reference sequence). The CDR3 contains 14 residues. J gave up 3 bases and V 0 bases, and 2 bases lay outside the gene matches. The CDR3 bases that were read are TGTGCCAGCGGTGATGTTGGGGGGGGCTAT. Amino acid sequence: CASGDVGGGY. The entire CDR3 reads CASGDVGGGYEQYF.

The sample holds a few counts of this clone. Mouse gene names apply. From the germline J gene comes the end of the CDR3, since the read stops 4 residues before it. The V call is TRBV19, the J call TRBJ1-2; 8 positions match TRBD1. The CDR3 is 14 residues long. CDR1 FNHDT and CDR2 SITEND come from the germline V gene (reference sequence). Germline trimming cut 4 bases from V and 3 bases from J; bases unmatched to any gene: 5. This chain's CDR3 is CASSLTGVDSDYTF. The sequenced CDR3 bases are TGTGCCAGCAGTTTGACAGGGGTGGACTCC.

This clone was detected a few times. Germline and genes here are mouse. The sequence runs out 4 residues before the end of the CDR3; the remainder is reconstructed from the germline J gene. Additional DNA sequences in this sample encode the identical CDR3. The chain combines TRBV5 with TRBJ1-2; tentative D call: TRBD1 (6 bases). Germline V gene data show CDR1 as LGHNA and CDR2 as YNLKQL (reference sequence). The V end was cut by 4 bases, the J end by 1 base, with 7 bases between. The CDR3 consists of 13 residues. CDR3 DNA (partial): TGTGCCAGCAGCCCACAGGGAAACTCC. It translates to CASSPQGNS. The whole CDR3 protein is CASSPQGNSDYTF.

A note on this clone: Gene names denote mouse genes. The missing CDR3 end, 4 residues past where the read stops, is filled in from the germline J gene. The chain links TRBV5 to TRBJ2-1; 10 bases fit TRBD1. The ends lost 1 base at V and 1 base at J; junction bases unmatched: 4. Germline CDR1 LGHNA, CDR2 YNLKQL (reference sequence). The CDR3 runs 17 residues. CDR3 residues: CASSQAGTGVNYAEQFF. CDR3 DNA (partial): TGTGCCAGCAGCCAAGCAGGGACAGGGGTGAACTATGCT.

A few counts support this clone. The gene names here belong to mouse. The read stops 4 residues short of the end of the CDR3; the missing end is completed from the germline J gene. The V gene is TRBV5, the J gene TRBJ2-5; 10 bases are a match to TRBD2. Germline CDR1 LGHNA, CDR2 YNLKQL (reference sequence). The CDR3 is 14 amino acids. CDR3 DNA (partial): TGTGCCAGCAGCCCTGGGGGGGCTGGAGAC. Translating it yields CASSPGGAGD. In full, the CDR3 reads CASSPGGAGDTQYF.